A selection of T cell receptor beta chains follows, all from one sample in a study of T cells in Graves' hyperthyroidism and ophthalmopathy. TCRdb fed the multiplex PCR reads into MiXCR, producing one record per CDR3 protein. This sample has more than 300,000 distinct CDR3 sequences, with more than 11% found just once. Sequencing input: blood. Receptors originate from a woman aged 25 to 39 with Graves' hyperthyroidism. Each CDR3 is given without its conserved first and last residue. Each record gives: V gene, CDR3 length, J gene, CDR3 protein.

v_call: TRBV7-9; cdr3_length: 15; j_call: TRBJ2-3; cdr3_aa: ASSLGLTDFGTDTQY
v_call: TRBV29-1; cdr3_length: 8; j_call: TRBJ2-5; cdr3_aa: SVLRDRQY
v_call: TRBV7-2; cdr3_length: 13; j_call: TRBJ1-1; cdr3_aa: ASSLAGFTAVEAF
v_call: TRBV5-4; cdr3_length: 15; j_call: TRBJ2-3; cdr3_aa: ASSLVSFSASTDTQY
v_call: TRBV7-2; cdr3_length: 14; j_call: TRBJ2-3; cdr3_aa: ASSLVRALGTDTQY
v_call: TRBV13; cdr3_length: 13; j_call: TRBJ2-3; cdr3_aa: ASSPSTATLRAQY
v_call: TRBV30; cdr3_length: 15; j_call: TRBJ1-5; cdr3_aa: AWSTSLSGTLYQPQH
v_call: TRBV4-2; cdr3_length: 16; j_call: TRBJ2-2; cdr3_aa: ASSHPPPGTINTGELF
v_call: TRBV30; cdr3_length: 14; j_call: TRBJ2-3; cdr3_aa: AWSVRQRVSTDTQY
v_call: TRBV6-4; cdr3_length: 13; j_call: TRBJ2-1; cdr3_aa: ASSAMAEPYNEQF
v_call: TRBV5-4; cdr3_length: 13; j_call: TRBJ2-1; cdr3_aa: ASSRAPGRDNEQF
v_call: TRBV5-1; cdr3_length: 13; j_call: TRBJ2-7; cdr3_aa: ASSLDLARTYEQY
v_call: TRBV20-1; cdr3_length: 12; j_call: TRBJ2-2; cdr3_aa: SAPGGGEGGELF
v_call: TRBV2; cdr3_length: 11; j_call: TRBJ1-1; cdr3_aa: ASIGGEGPEAF
v_call: TRBV28; cdr3_length: 13; j_call: TRBJ2-5; cdr3_aa: ASSLDTGERETQY
v_call: TRBV7-9; cdr3_length: 14; j_call: TRBJ2-5; cdr3_aa: ASSGRLAGAAETQY
v_call: TRBV5-1; cdr3_length: 18; j_call: TRBJ2-7; cdr3_aa: ASSSYNPGLAGGPLGEQY
v_call: TRBV3-1; cdr3_length: 10; j_call: TRBJ2-1; cdr3_aa: ASSQQREEQF
v_call: TRBV7-9; cdr3_length: 11; j_call: TRBJ2-5; cdr3_aa: ASSLTSGLPQY
v_call: TRBV3-1; cdr3_length: 13; j_call: TRBJ2-4; cdr3_aa: ASSSSQRGGSIQY
v_call: TRBV7-9; cdr3_length: 9; j_call: TRBJ2-3; cdr3_aa: ASSLQDTQY
v_call: TRBV3-1; cdr3_length: 11; j_call: TRBJ1-1; cdr3_aa: ASSQQQGTEAF
v_call: TRBV5-4; cdr3_length: 11; j_call: TRBJ1-2; cdr3_aa: ASSSDGNYGYT
v_call: TRBV3-1; cdr3_length: 10; j_call: TRBJ1-6; cdr3_aa: ASSQEQSPLH
v_call: TRBV12-3/TRBV12-4; cdr3_length: 12; j_call: TRBJ2-4; cdr3_aa: ASNSGTSGNLQY
v_call: TRBV20-1; cdr3_length: 11; j_call: TRBJ2-7; cdr3_aa: SATSTRPYEQY
v_call: TRBV12-3/TRBV12-4; cdr3_length: 14; j_call: TRBJ2-3; cdr3_aa: ASSFRASWDRDTQY
v_call: TRBV20-1; cdr3_length: 10; j_call: TRBJ2-2; cdr3_aa: SARAFAGELF
v_call: TRBV2; cdr3_length: 12; j_call: TRBJ2-1; cdr3_aa: ASSEASGDNEQF
v_call: TRBV7-2; cdr3_length: 13; j_call: TRBJ2-1; cdr3_aa: ASSSRPAGTNEQF
v_call: TRBV12-3/TRBV12-4; cdr3_length: 11; j_call: TRBJ2-7; cdr3_aa: ASRPSAAYEQY
v_call: TRBV6-1; cdr3_length: 15; j_call: TRBJ2-4; cdr3_aa: ASSSGQGDRTKNIQY
v_call: TRBV4-1; cdr3_length: 12; j_call: TRBJ2-7; cdr3_aa: ASSGLAGTYEQY
v_call: TRBV12-3/TRBV12-4; cdr3_length: 12; j_call: TRBJ2-7; cdr3_aa: ASSPLQGVYEQY
v_call: TRBV6-5; cdr3_length: 13; j_call: TRBJ2-5; cdr3_aa: ASSWRSGSKETQY
v_call: TRBV5-6; cdr3_length: 14; j_call: TRBJ2-1; cdr3_aa: ASSFRLAGGFDEQF
v_call: TRBV15; cdr3_length: 13; j_call: TRBJ1-2; cdr3_aa: ATSRATGEYRGYT
v_call: TRBV28; cdr3_length: 12; j_call: TRBJ2-5; cdr3_aa: ASRGPWTWETQY
v_call: TRBV9; cdr3_length: 13; j_call: TRBJ1-5; cdr3_aa: ASSVGMGSNQPQH
v_call: TRBV30; cdr3_length: 12; j_call: TRBJ1-5; cdr3_aa: AWSPLRGNEPQH
v_call: TRBV2; cdr3_length: 11; j_call: TRBJ2-1; cdr3_aa: ASRESGGPLPF
v_call: TRBV2; cdr3_length: 12; j_call: TRBJ2-7; cdr3_aa: ASSTLPGAYEQY
v_call: TRBV3-1; cdr3_length: 13; j_call: TRBJ2-7; cdr3_aa: ASSQDGGGSYEQY
v_call: TRBV18; cdr3_length: 11; j_call: TRBJ2-7; cdr3_aa: ASSPRPGYEQY
v_call: TRBV7-2; cdr3_length: 10; j_call: TRBJ1-2; cdr3_aa: ASNLVRYGYT
v_call: TRBV11-2; cdr3_length: 12; j_call: TRBJ1-6; cdr3_aa: ASSSARGGSPLH
v_call: TRBV6-1; cdr3_length: 13; j_call: TRBJ2-3; cdr3_aa: ASRPAIAPGGTQY
v_call: TRBV28; cdr3_length: 15; j_call: TRBJ2-6; cdr3_aa: ASCSAGAIAGANVLT
v_call: TRBV28; cdr3_length: 8; j_call: TRBJ2-1; cdr3_aa: ASSYGRQF
v_call: TRBV7-2; cdr3_length: 13; j_call: TRBJ1-1; cdr3_aa: ASSRSAGGGTEAF